This is a list of T cell receptor beta chains from one sample in a study of Graves' ophthalmopathy and Graves' hyperthyroidism. TCRdb processed the multiplex PCR reads anew with MiXCR; each CDR3 protein has one entry. Of hundreds of thousands of distinct CDR3 sequences listed, more than 40% were seen once; the top ten hold more than 3%. Source material: peripheral blood. These receptors were obtained from an adult man with Graves' ophthalmopathy. Both conserved end residues are part of each CDR3. Each record gives: D gene, V gene, J gene, clone size, CDR3 DNA, CDR3 protein. A D gene is named only where the DNA matches it firmly. Clone size is stated in some rows and not others, as once, few, many or a class when expanded.

-,TRBV24-1,TRBJ1-1,many,TGTGCCACCAGTGATTCAAACAAAGGCGACACTGAAGCTTTCTTT,CATSDSNKGDTEAFF
TRBD1,TRBV20-1,TRBJ1-4,many,TGCAGTGCTCGACAGGGGGCTAATGAAAAACTGTTTTTT,CSARQGANEKLFF
-,TRBV12-3/TRBV12-4,TRBJ2-2,few,TGTGCCAGCAGGCCTGACTTTACCGGGGAGCTGTTTTTT,CASRPDFTGELFF
-,TRBV10-3,TRBJ1-1,many,TGTGCCATCGTTGGGGCAGGGTTTGGGAACACTGAAGCTTTCTTT,CAIVGAGFGNTEAFF
-,TRBV7-8,TRBJ1-2,-,TGTGCCAGCAGCTCCTTACCAGGAAACTTGGTTGGCTACACCTTC,CASSSLPGNLVGYTF
-,TRBV12-3/TRBV12-4,TRBJ1-4,many,TGTGCCAGCACCTACCGGGCCCTACATGAAAAACTGTTTTTT,CASTYRALHEKLFF
-,TRBV25-1,TRBJ2-2,-,TGTGCCAGCAGTGAAGGTCTGTCGACCGGGGAGCTGTTTTTT,CASSEGLSTGELFF
TRBD1,TRBV7-2,TRBJ2-2,-,TGTGCCAGCAGCCCGACGGGACAGGGGGCGAACACCGGGGAGCTGTTTTTT,CASSPTGQGANTGELFF
-,TRBV7-8,TRBJ1-5,-,TGTGCCAGCAGCTTAGGTCGGCAGGGAAGAGGTCAGCCCCAGCATTTT,CASSLGRQGRGQPQHF
TRBD1,TRBV5-4,TRBJ1-1,few,TGTGCCAGCAGCACAGGACAGGGGGGCACTGAAGCTTTCTTT,CASSTGQGGTEAFF
-,TRBV4-1,TRBJ1-6,many,TGCGCCAGCAGCCCGATTCGGGAGAATTCACCCCTCCACTTT,CASSPIRENSPLHF
-,TRBV10-3,TRBJ2-2,few,TGTGCCAGCAGTTACACCCAAGGGACCGGGGAGCTGTTTTTT,CASSYTQGTGELFF
TRBD2,TRBV2,TRBJ2-5,few,TGTGCCAGCAGTGAACCCGGGACTAGTAGGGAGACCCAGTACTTC,CASSEPGTSRETQYF
-,TRBV4-1,TRBJ1-5,few,TGCGCCAGCAGCCAAGAGAAAGGGAATCAGCCCCAGCATTTT,CASSQEKGNQPQHF
-,TRBV12-3/TRBV12-4,TRBJ2-2,-,TGTGCCAGCAGATCTGGCTCAGGGAATGGCAACGGGGAGCTGTTTTTT,CASRSGSGNGNGELFF
-,TRBV29-1,TRBJ2-7,-,TGCAGCGTTGGACACGGGGCCCACGAGCAGTACTTC,CSVGHGAHEQYF
TRBD1,TRBV19,TRBJ2-7,-,TGTGCCAGTAGTACCACAGGGGGGCACTTCTACGAGCAGTACTTC,CASSTTGGHFYEQYF
-,TRBV5-1,TRBJ2-6,-,TGCGCCAGCAGCTTAGGAGCGGGCTCTGGGGCCAACGTCCTGACTTTC,CASSLGAGSGANVLTF
TRBD1,TRBV7-8,TRBJ1-1,many,TGTGCCAGCAGCCCAGACAGGGTTGGAACTGAAGCTTTCTTT,CASSPDRVGTEAFF
-,TRBV25-1,TRBJ2-7,-,TGTGCCAGCAGTGAATCTCTTGTGGGTCCAAGCCTCTCCTACGAGCAGTACTTC,CASSESLVGPSLSYEQYF
-,TRBV24-1,TRBJ2-6,-,TGTGCCACCAGTGGTCCCCTGGGCCGGGGGGCCAACGTCCTGACTTTC,CATSGPLGRGANVLTF
-,TRBV9,TRBJ1-6,many,TGTGCCAGCAGCCCCCGTTTCGGGCCCAATTCACCCCTCCACTTT,CASSPRFGPNSPLHF
-,TRBV18,TRBJ2-6,-,TGTGCCAGCTCACGGGACACCGGGGCCAACGTCCTGACTTTC,CASSRDTGANVLTF
TRBD1,TRBV11-2,TRBJ1-6,few,TGTGCCAGCAGCTTTTTTGGGACAGATTCACCCCTCCACTTT,CASSFFGTDSPLHF
TRBD1,TRBV7-9,TRBJ2-2,few,TGTGCCAGCAGCTTAGTGGACAGGGCGGCCGGGGAGCTGTTTTTT,CASSLVDRAAGELFF
-,TRBV29-1,TRBJ1-2,-,TGCAGCGTTGCCAGGGGCTACACCTTC,CSVARGYTF
-,TRBV29-1,TRBJ2-1,-,TGCAGCGCTTCCCCCTTCAGAGGCCGGCAGTTCTTC,CSASPFRGRQFF
-,TRBV10-3,TRBJ1-1,once,TGTGCCATCAGTGTTGAGACGGGGAACACTGAAGCTTTCTTT,CAISVETGNTEAFF
TRBD1,TRBV2,TRBJ1-5,-,TGTGCCAGCAGTCGGGACAGGGCTGCGATCCAGCCCCAGCATTTT,CASSRDRAAIQPQHF
TRBD2,TRBV10-3,TRBJ2-5,-,TGTGCCATCAGTTTTTCGGCTAGCGGGAGGCTGGGCGAGACCCAGTACTTC,CAISFSASGRLGETQYF
TRBD2,TRBV7-6,TRBJ2-5,many,TGTGCCAGCAGCTCAGCCGGGACTAACCAGTATTTGACCCAAGAGACCCAGTACTTC,CASSSAGTNQYLTQETQYF
TRBD1,TRBV12-3/TRBV12-4,TRBJ1-4,few,TGTGCCAGCAGTTGGACAGGGGCTAATGAAAAACTGTTTTTT,CASSWTGANEKLFF
-,TRBV20-1,TRBJ2-7,-,TGCAGTGCTAGCGCTAGTACCTACGAGCAGTACTTC,CSASASTYEQYF
-,TRBV29-1,TRBJ2-6,-,TGCAGCGTTGGGGGCGACCGTTTGGCTTTC,CSVGGDRLAF
-,TRBV24-1,TRBJ2-1,-,TGTGCCACCAGTGATTCCAGCGGAGACTACAATGAGCAGTTCTTC,CATSDSSGDYNEQFF
-,TRBV14,TRBJ1-6,few,TGTGCCAGCAGCCAAAGCCTATATTATAATTCACCCCTCCACTTT,CASSQSLYYNSPLHF
TRBD1,TRBV4-1,TRBJ1-1,-,TGCGCCAGCAGCCGGGACAGGGCGACTGAAGCTTTCTTT,CASSRDRATEAFF
TRBD1,TRBV7-9,TRBJ2-6,many,TGTGCCAGCAGCGTCCCGGGACAGGGGACGAGCTCTGGGGCCAACGTCCTGACTTTC,CASSVPGQGTSSGANVLTF
-,TRBV4-2,TRBJ1-5,-,TGTGCCAGCAGCCAAACAGGGCCCTATAGCAATCAGCCCCAGCATTTT,CASSQTGPYSNQPQHF
-,TRBV25-1,TRBJ1-3,once,TGTGCCTGGAGTGTTGGGTCTGGAAACACCATATATTTT,CAWSVGSGNTIYF
-,TRBV25-1,TRBJ2-6,-,TGTGCCAGCAGAGGACTGGAGACTAACGTCCTGACTTTC,CASRGLETNVLTF
-,TRBV5-6,TRBJ2-5,many,TGTGCCAGCAGCTTGGACTCGGAGCGGACCCAGTACTTC,CASSLDSERTQYF
TRBD2,TRBV5-1,TRBJ2-5,many,TGTGCCAGCAGCCCGGGACTAGCGGGAGTAGGAGAGACCCAGTACTTC,CASSPGLAGVGETQYF
TRBD1,TRBV20-1,TRBJ2-5,-,TGCAGTGCTAGAGTAGGGGGCGATGAGCAGTACTTC,CSARVGGDEQYF
-,TRBV20-1,TRBJ1-2,-,TGCAGTGCCTACGACAGACGTGCTAACTATGGCTACACCTTC,CSAYDRRANYGYTF
-,TRBV6-1,TRBJ1-3,-,TGTGCCAGCAGTCCCCTGGGAACTTACTCTGGAAACACCATATATTTT,CASSPLGTYSGNTIYF
TRBD2,TRBV20-1,TRBJ2-7,-,TGCAGTGCTAGAGATCTTACTAGCGGACCCTACGAGCAGTACTTC,CSARDLTSGPYEQYF
-,TRBV19,TRBJ2-7,many,TGTGCCAGTTCACAGGGTACGGCCTACGAGCAGTACTTC,CASSQGTAYEQYF
-,TRBV10-3,TRBJ2-5,-,TGTGCCATCAGTGAGCAGGGGGGCCGGGGCCGTCAAGAGACCCAGTACTTC,CAISEQGGRGRQETQYF
-,TRBV10-3,TRBJ1-1,-,TGTGCCAGCAGCTCAGGGTACTGGAACACTGAAGCTTTCTTT,CASSSGYWNTEAFF
TRBD1,TRBV7-2,TRBJ1-1,many,TGTGCCAGCAGCCCGGGACAGGGGATGAACACTGAAGCTTTCTTT,CASSPGQGMNTEAFF
-,TRBV4-1,TRBJ2-7,many,TGCGCCAGCAGCCAAGAGGACCTATACGAGCAGTACTTC,CASSQEDLYEQYF